Listed here is a single T cell receptor (beta chain). The antigen remains unidentified. The record originates from a study of T cell repertoires in cytomegalovirus infection. At the level of the study: Selected CMV epitopes included recently identified HLA-C-restricted ones as well as well-studied HLA-B-restricted ones.

TCRdb used MiXCR to reprocess the reads, holding one entry per CDR3 protein. This table holds 40,000 to 55,000 distinct CDR3 sequences, roughly 20% found once. The CDR3 loop spans 18 amino acids. V was clipped by 2 bases and J by 2 bases; unmatched bases: 8. Germline CDR1 and CDR2: SGHTA and FQGNSA. The specimen was CD8+ T cells from cultured PBMCs, collected from culture after CMV antigen stimulation. V and J are TRBV7-2 and TRBJ2-2, with 10 nucleotides matching TRBD2. The receptor was isolated from a human donor in good health (CMV status not recorded). Some clones in this sample may be carry-over from other donors' samples. CDR3 residues: CASSLSGLAGVNTGELFF. CDR3 DNA: TGTGCCAGCAGCTTATCCGGGCTAGCGGGAGTTAACACCGGGGAGCTGTTTTTT. The whole variable domain, filled in from reference TRBV7-2 and TRBJ2-2, reads GAGVSQSPSNKVTEKGKDVELRCDPISGHTALYWYRQSLGQGLEFLIYFQGNSAPDKSGLPSDRFSAERTGGSVSTLTIQRTQQEDSAVYLCASSLSGLAGVNTGELFFGEGSRLTVL.